This T cell receptor beta chain was documented in a study of blood T cell repertoires in COVID-19. Profiling relied on immunoSEQ multiplex PCR, and the TCRdb table lists in-frame clones only, not all of them. The sample holds 130,000 to 150,000 clones, 85% to 90% seen once. The CDR3 covers 15 residues. Per the germline V gene, CDR1 is LNHDA and CDR2 is SQIVND (reference sequence). Trimming removed 6 bases from V and 7 bases from J; junction bases left unmatched: 8. The sample taken for sequencing was peripheral blood. The TCR comes from a man aged 50-60 years with active or convalescent COVID-19. This chain uses TRBV19 with TRBJ1-6; 8 positions match TRBD1. The CDR3 here is CASSATGVGNSPLHF. The DNA of the CDR3 is TGTGCCAGTAGCGCGACAGGGGTTGGGAATTCACCCCTCCACTTT.